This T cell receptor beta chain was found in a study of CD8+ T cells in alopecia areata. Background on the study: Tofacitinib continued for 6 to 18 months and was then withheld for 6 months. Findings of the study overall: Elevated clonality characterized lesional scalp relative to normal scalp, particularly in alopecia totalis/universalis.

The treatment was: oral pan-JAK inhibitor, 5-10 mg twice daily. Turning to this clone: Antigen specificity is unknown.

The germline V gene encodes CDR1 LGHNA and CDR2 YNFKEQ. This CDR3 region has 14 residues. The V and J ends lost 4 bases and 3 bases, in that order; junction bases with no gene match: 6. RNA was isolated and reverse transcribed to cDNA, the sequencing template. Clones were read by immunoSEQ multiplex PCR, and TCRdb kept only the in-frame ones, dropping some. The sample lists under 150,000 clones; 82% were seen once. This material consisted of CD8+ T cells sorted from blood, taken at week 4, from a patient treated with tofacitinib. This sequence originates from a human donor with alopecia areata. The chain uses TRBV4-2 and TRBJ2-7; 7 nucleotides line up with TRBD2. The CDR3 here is CASSRGGGSYEQYF. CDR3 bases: TGTGCCAGCAGCCGTGGGGGGGGAAGCTACGAGCAGTACTTC.